This T cell receptor beta chain was captured by sequencing in a study of identical twins. Study-level results: Instead of following the same donors, the conclusions were based on cross-sectional statistical analysis. Researchers reported excess low generation probability among twin-shared out-of-frame alpha sequences.

TCRdb re-called the 5' RACE reads with MiXCR, one entry per CDR3 protein. The data contain under 300,000 distinct CDR3 sequences, over 12% of them singletons. This clonotype was counted ten times or more. The antigen remains undetermined. V lost 6 bases, J lost 4 bases, and 8 bases stayed unmatched. This CDR3 is built from 14 residues. Germline CDR1 and CDR2: MNHNS and SASEGT. This receptor was identified in a woman aged 18 to 35 in good health. V gene TRBV6-1 combines with J gene TRBJ1-2, with TRBD1 identical over 7 bases. The specimen sequenced was memory (CD45RO+) T cells sorted from blood. The CDR3 coding sequence is TGTGCCAGCAGGCTCGCGGCAGGGGGCTATGGCTACACCTTC. This gives the protein CASRLAAGGYGYTF.